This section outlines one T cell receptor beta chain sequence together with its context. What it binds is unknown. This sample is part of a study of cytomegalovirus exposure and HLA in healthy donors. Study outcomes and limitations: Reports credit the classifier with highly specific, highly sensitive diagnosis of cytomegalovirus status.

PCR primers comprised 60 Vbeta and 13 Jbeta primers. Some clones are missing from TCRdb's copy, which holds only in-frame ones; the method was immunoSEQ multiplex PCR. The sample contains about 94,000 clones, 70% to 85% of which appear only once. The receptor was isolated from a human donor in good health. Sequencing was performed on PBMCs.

This CDR3 reads CASSSVKRQDTQYF. CDR3 nucleotide sequence: TGTGCCAGCAGTTCCGTCAAGCGGCAAGATACGCAGTATTTT. V gene TRBV6-5 combines with J gene TRBJ2-3, with D possibly being TRBD2 (5 bases). The CDR3 consists of 14 residues. V shed 4 bases and J shed 5 bases, with 13 bases lying between them. CDR1 is MNHEY and CDR2 is SVGAGI in the germline V gene.